The sequence of this T cell receptor (beta chain) was determined in a study of cytomegalovirus exposure and HLA in healthy donors. Study-wide results and caveats: Association of approximately 18,000 TCR beta sequences with HLA alleles was found at 0.05 false discovery rate in a later analysis. The majority of CMV-associated TCR beta chains were reported as apparently HLA-restricted in a later analysis. Later on, a genetic analysis was performed. It linked a missense variant in DCLRE1C with V- and J-gene trimming of TCR beta. Among the CMV-associated chains, three were confirmed in vitro as specific for CMV antigens.

PCR employed 60 Vbeta and 13 Jbeta primers. TCRdb keeps only in-frame clones here, not all; method: immunoSEQ multiplex PCR. The sample consists of 55,000 to 80,000 clones, roughly 75% of them appearing once. Germline trimming cut 6 bases from V and 0 bases from J; bases unmatched to any gene: 5. Germline V gene sequence: CDR1 MDHEN, CDR2 SYDVKM. This CDR3 is built from 15 residues. The count of this clone is one. What it binds is unknown. Material: PBMCs. The rearrangement links TRBV28 to TRBJ1-5; 7 bases are a match to TRBD1. The source is a young woman in good health and CMV-seronegative. In DNA, the CDR3 is TGTGCCAGCAGGAGACAGGGAAATAGCAATCAGCCCCAGCATTTT. This gives the protein CASRRQGNSNQPQHF.